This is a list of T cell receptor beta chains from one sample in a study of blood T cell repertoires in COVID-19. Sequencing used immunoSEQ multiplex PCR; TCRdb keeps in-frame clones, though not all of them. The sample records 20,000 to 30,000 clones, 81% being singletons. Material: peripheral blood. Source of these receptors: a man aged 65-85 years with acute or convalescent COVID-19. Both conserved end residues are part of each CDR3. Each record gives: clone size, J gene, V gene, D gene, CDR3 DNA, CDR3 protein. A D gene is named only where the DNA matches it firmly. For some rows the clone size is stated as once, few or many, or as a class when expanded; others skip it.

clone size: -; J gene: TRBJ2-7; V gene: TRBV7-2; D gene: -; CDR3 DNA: TGTGCCAGCAGCTTAGAGAGGTCGTCGTCCGAGCAGTACTTC; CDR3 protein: CASSLERSSSEQYF
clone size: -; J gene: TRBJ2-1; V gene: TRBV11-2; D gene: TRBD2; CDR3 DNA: TGTGCCAGCAGCTCTCAAGCGGGGGACATGGGTGAGCAGTTCTTC; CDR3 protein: CASSSQAGDMGEQFF
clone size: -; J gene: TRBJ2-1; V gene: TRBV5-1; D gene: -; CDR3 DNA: TGCGCCAGCAGCTTGACCGTGAGCTCCTACAATGAGCAGTTCTTC; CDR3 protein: CASSLTVSSYNEQFF
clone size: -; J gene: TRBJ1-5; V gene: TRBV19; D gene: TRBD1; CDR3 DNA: TGTGCCAGTAGTCCCCGGACAGGTTATAAGCCCCAGCATTTT; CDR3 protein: CASSPRTGYKPQHF
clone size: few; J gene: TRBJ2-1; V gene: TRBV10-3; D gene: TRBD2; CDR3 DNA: TGTGCCATCAGCTGGAGGAGCGGGAGGCAGGCAAATGAGCAGTTCTTC; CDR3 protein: CAISWRSGRQANEQFF
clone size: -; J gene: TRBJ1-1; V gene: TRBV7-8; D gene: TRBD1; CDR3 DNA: TGTGCCAGCAGCAAAACAGGGGTGGGCACTGAAGCTTTCTTT; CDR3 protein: CASSKTGVGTEAFF
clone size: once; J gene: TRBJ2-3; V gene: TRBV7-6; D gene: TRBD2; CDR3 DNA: TGTGCCAGCAGCTTAGCGGCGAGCGGGGGTTCCCGCACAGATACGCAGTATTTT; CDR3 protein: CASSLAASGGSRTDTQYF
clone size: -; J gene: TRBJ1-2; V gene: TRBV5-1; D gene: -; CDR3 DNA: TGCGCCAGCAGCTTGGCCAGGGGAAGGGATTGGGGCTACACCTTC; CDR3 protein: CASSLARGRDWGYTF
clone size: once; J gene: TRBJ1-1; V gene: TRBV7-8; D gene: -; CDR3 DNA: TGTGCCAGCAGCTTAAATTTGAGGAGTGAAGCTTTCTTT; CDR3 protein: CASSLNLRSEAFF
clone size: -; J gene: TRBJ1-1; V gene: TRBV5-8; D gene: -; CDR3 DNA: TGTGCCAGCAGCCTGACAGGATACACTGAAGCTTTCTTT; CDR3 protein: CASSLTGYTEAFF
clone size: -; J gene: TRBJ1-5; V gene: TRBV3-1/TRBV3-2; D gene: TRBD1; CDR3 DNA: TGTGCCAGCAGCCCGACAGGGTCCAGCAATCAGCCCCAGCATTTT; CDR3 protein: CASSPTGSSNQPQHF
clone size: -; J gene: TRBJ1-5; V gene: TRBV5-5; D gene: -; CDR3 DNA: TGTGCCAGCAGCTTGGACGGTTCGGGAGTTCAGCCCCAGCATTTT; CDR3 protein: CASSLDGSGVQPQHF
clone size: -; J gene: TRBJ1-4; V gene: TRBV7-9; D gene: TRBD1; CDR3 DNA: TGTGCCAGCAGCTTAAGGGACAGGGCTGAAAAACTGTTTTTT; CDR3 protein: CASSLRDRAEKLFF
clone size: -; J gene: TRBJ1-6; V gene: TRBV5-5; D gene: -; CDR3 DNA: TGTGCCAGCAGTTCTGGAGGAAGCTCCTATAATTCACCCCTCCACTTT; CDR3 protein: CASSSGGSSYNSPLHF
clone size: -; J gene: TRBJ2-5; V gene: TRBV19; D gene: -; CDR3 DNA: TGTGCCAGTAGTAGGGCCATGGGGAGTCAAGAGACCCAGTACTTC; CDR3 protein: CASSRAMGSQETQYF
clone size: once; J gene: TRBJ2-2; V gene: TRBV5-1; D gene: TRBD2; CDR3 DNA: TGCGCCAGCAGAGGGACTCTGAGCGGGGGGGCCAACACCGGGGAGCTGTTTTTT; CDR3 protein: CASRGTLSGGANTGELFF
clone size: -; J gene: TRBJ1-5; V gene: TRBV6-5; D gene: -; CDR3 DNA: TGTGCCAGCAGCGGACCAGGGAATCAGCCCCAGCATTTT; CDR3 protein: CASSGPGNQPQHF
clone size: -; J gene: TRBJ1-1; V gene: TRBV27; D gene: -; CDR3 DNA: TGTGCCAGCAGTTTAGTCAGGGACACTGAAGCTTTCTTT; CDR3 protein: CASSLVRDTEAFF
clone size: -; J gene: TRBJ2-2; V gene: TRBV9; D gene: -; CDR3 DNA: TGTGCCAGCAGCGTAGAAGGGTGGGGAGCCGGGGAGCTGTTTTTT; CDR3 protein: CASSVEGWGAGELFF
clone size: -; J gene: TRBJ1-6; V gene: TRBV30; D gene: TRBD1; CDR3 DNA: TGTGCCTGGACCACTATGGGACAGGGAGATTCACCCCTCCACTTT; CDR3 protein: CAWTTMGQGDSPLHF
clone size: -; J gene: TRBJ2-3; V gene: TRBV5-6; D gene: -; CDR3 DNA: TGTGCCAGCAGCTTTAGCGGCCTCTACCAAGATACGCAGTATTTT; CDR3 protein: CASSFSGLYQDTQYF
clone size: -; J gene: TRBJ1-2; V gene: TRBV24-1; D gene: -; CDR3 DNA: TGTGCCACCAGTGATACGACAGGCACGGGCTACACCTTC; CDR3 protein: CATSDTTGTGYTF
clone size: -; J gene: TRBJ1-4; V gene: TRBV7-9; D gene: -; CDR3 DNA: TGTGCCAGCAGCTTAGCGGAGGGGAGGTTACTGTTTTTT; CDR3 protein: CASSLAEGRLLFF
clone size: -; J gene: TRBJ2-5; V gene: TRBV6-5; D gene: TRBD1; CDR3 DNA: TGTGCCAGCACGGAAATGACAGGGGGGCAGACCCAGTACTTC; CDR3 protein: CASTEMTGGQTQYF
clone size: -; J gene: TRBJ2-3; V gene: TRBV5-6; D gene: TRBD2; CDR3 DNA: TGTGCCAGCAGCTCGACTAGCGGGGCAGGTTTGGATACGCAGTATTTT; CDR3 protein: CASSSTSGAGLDTQYF
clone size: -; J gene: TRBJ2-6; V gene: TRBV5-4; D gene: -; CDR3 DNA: TGTGCCAGCAGCTCCGGTTCTGGGGCCAACGTCCTGACTTTC; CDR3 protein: CASSSGSGANVLTF
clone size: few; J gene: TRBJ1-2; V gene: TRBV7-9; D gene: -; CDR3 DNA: TGTGCCAGCAGCCCCAGGGGTGGGGATGGCTACACCTTC; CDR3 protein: CASSPRGGDGYTF
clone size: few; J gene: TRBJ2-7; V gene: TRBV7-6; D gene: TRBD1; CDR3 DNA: TGTGCCAGCAGCTTAGTAGTGGGACAGGGTTCCACCTACGAGCAGTACTTC; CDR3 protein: CASSLVVGQGSTYEQYF
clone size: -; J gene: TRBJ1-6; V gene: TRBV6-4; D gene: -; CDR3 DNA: TGTGCCAGCAGATTATCGATGGCCCCCAATTCACCCCTCCACTTT; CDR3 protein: CASRLSMAPNSPLHF
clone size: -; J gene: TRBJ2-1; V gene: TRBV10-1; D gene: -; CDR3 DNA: TGCGCCAGCAGTGACAGCCTAGCCTACAATGAGCAGTTCTTC; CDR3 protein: CASSDSLAYNEQFF
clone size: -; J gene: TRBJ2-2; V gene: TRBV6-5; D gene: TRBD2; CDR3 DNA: TGTGCCACCCAACGGACTAGCGGAAACACCGGGGAGCTGTTTTTT; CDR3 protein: CATQRTSGNTGELFF
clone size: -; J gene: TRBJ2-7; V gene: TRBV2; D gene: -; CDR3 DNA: TGTGCCAGCGGCGTCGGGACCTACGAGCAGTACTTC; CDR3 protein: CASGVGTYEQYF
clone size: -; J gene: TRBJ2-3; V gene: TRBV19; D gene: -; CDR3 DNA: TGTGCCAGTAGTATAGTGAGAACAGATACGCAGTATTTT; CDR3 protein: CASSIVRTDTQYF
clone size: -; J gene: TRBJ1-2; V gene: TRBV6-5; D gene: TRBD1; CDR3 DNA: TGTGCCAGCGGGAGGGGACAGGGGTCTCGCTATGGCTACACCTTC; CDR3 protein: CASGRGQGSRYGYTF
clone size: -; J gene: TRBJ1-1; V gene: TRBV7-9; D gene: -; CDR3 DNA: TGTGCCAGCAGCTTCGAGAACCTGGAGGACACTGAAGCTTTCTTT; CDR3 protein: CASSFENLEDTEAFF
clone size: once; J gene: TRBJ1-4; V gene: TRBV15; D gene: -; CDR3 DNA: TGTGCCACCAGCAGTACCCAGGGTTGGGAAAAACTGTTTTTT; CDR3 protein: CATSSTQGWEKLFF
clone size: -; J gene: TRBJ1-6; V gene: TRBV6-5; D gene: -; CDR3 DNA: TGTGCCAGTCGCGTGGCCCTAGACTCACCCCTCCACTTT; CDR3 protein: CASRVALDSPLHF
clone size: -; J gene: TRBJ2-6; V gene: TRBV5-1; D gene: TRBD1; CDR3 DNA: TGCGCCAGCAGCTTACAGGGGACCGGGGCCAACGTCCTGACTTTC; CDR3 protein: CASSLQGTGANVLTF
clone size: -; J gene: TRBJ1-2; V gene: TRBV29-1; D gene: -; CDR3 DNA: TGCAGCGGGCTTCGGGGGACCTATGGCTACACCTTC; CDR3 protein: CSGLRGTYGYTF
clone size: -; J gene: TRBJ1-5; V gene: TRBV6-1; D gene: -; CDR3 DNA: TGTGCCAGCAGTGAAGAATCGGCGGATTATAGCAATCAGCCCCAGCATTTT; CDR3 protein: CASSEESADYSNQPQHF
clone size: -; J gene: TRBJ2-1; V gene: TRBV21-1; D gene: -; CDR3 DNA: TGTGCCAGCAGCAAAGTTAGCCATGAGCAGTTCTTC; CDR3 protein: CASSKVSHEQFF
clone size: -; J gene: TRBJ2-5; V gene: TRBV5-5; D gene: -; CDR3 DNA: TGTGCCAGCAGCTTTGGCGGGAACCAAGAGACCCAGTACTTC; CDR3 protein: CASSFGGNQETQYF
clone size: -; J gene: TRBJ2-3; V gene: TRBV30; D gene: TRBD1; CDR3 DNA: TGTGCCTGGTCGCCTTCAGGGGGAAGGAGCACAGATACGCAGTATTTT; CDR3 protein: CAWSPSGGRSTDTQYF
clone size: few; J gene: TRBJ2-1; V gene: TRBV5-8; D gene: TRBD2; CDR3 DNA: TGTGCCAGCAGCTTGGTTGCTAGCGGGGGGCCCTCCTACAATGAGCAGTTCTTC; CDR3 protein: CASSLVASGGPSYNEQFF
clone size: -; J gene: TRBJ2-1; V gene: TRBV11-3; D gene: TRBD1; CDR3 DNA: TGTGCCAGCAGCACCGGGACAGGGGCCGGCAATGAGCAGTTCTTC; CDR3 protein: CASSTGTGAGNEQFF
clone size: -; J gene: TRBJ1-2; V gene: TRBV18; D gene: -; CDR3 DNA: TGTGCCAGCTCACCACAGGCGGGCGTTGGCTACACCTTC; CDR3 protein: CASSPQAGVGYTF
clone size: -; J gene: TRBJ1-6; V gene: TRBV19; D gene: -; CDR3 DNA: TGTGCCAGTAGTATCTCGGGGCCTGGAGGGTCCTATAATTCACCCCTCCACTTT; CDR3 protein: CASSISGPGGSYNSPLHF
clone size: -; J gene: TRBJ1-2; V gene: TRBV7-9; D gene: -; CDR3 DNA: TGTGCCAGCAGTCCGGCGGTCGGGAACTATGGCTACACCTTC; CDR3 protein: CASSPAVGNYGYTF
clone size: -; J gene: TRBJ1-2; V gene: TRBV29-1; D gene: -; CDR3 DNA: TGCAGCGTGGGAGGATTGGGGACCAACGGGGGCTACACCTTC; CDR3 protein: CSVGGLGTNGGYTF
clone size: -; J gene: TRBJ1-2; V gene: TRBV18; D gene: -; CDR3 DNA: TGTGCCAGTTTCACCACCACAGTCCCGTATGGCTACACCTTC; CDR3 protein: CASFTTTVPYGYTF
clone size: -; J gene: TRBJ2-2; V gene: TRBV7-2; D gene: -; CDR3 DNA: TGTGCCAGCAGAGTTGAGGTCGGCGCCGGGGAGCTGTTTTTT; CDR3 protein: CASRVEVGAGELFF
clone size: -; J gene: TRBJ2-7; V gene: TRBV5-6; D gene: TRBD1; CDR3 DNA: TGTGCCAGCAGCTTGGTTGGACAGGGGGCGCACGAGCAGTACTTC; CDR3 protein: CASSLVGQGAHEQYF
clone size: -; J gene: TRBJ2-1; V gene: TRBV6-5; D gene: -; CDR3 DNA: TGTGCCAGCAGTTACTCTGCAGGGCTTCCCTACAATGAGCAGTTCTTC; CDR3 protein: CASSYSAGLPYNEQFF
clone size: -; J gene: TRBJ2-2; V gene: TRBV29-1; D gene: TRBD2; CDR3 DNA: TGCAGCGTTAGTTCTGTAGCGGGAGGTTCCGGGGAGCTGTTTTTT; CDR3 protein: CSVSSVAGGSGELFF
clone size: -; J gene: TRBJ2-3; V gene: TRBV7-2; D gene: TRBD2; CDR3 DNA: TGTGCCAGCAGCTTACTGGGACTAGAGGCAGATACGCAGTATTTT; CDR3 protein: CASSLLGLEADTQYF
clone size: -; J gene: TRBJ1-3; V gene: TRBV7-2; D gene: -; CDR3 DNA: TGTGCCAGCAGCTCTGGCCCACCCTCTGGAAACACCATATATTTT; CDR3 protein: CASSSGPPSGNTIYF
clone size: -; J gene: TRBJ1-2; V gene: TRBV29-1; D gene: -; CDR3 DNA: TGCAGCGGCTGGGGAGATGGCTACACCTTC; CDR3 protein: CSGWGDGYTF
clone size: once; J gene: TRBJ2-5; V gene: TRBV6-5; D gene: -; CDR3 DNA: TGTGCCAGCAGTCGCGACAGTCCCCCTTGGACCCAGTACTTC; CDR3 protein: CASSRDSPPWTQYF
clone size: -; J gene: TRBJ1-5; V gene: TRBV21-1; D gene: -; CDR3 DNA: TGTGCCAGCAGCAACCAGGGTTGCAATCAGCCCCAGCATTTT; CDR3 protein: CASSNQGCNQPQHF
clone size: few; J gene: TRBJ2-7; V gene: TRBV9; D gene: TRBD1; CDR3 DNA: TGTGCCAGCAGCCCTCAGACAGGGGGCGGCTACGAGCAGTACTTC; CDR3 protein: CASSPQTGGGYEQYF